This T cell receptor (beta chain) was retrieved from a study of blood T cell repertoires in COVID-19. Study-level background: Collection of acute and convalescent COVID-19 samples took place in the United States, Italy and Spain. In each case, the material was cDNA or gDNA derived from T cells, B-cell-depleted T cells, or PBMCs.

The germline CDR1 and CDR2 sequences are SQVTM and ANQGSEA. V was trimmed by 5 bases and J by 5 bases, leaving 10 bases between them. The CDR3 is 11 amino acids. Clones were read by immunoSEQ multiplex PCR, and TCRdb kept only the in-frame ones, dropping some. The table lists 100,000 or so clones, more than 75% of them singletons. V gene TRBV29-1 combines with J gene TRBJ2-7, with D tentatively TRBD2 (7 bases). The clonotype originates from a human donor in a cohort sampled during active COVID-19. The sample was peripheral blood. The chain's CDR3 is CSVQGRDEQYF. The CDR3 region has the DNA TGCAGCGTTCAGGGGAGGGACGAGCAGTACTTC.